The clone carrying this T cell receptor (beta chain) was counted a few times. This sample was taken from a study of molecular identifiers for immune sequencing clone quantification. Germline V CDR1 and CDR2: LGHNA, YSLEER. The CDR3 spans 14 residues. V lost 0 bases, J lost 8 bases, and 13 bases lay in between. CD8+CD4-CCR7+CD45RA+ cells were sorted as naive CD8 T cells. Each CDR3 protein is one row after TCRdb ran MiXCR on the PCR reads. Of about 630,000 distinct CDR3 sequences listed, about 25% were seen once; the top ten hold 0.78%. Material for sequencing was naive CD8+ T cells from blood, with Jurkat cell RNA spiked in. Subset described: FACS-sorted CD8+CD4-CCR7+CD45RA+ naive T cells. This chain uses TRBV4-3 with TRBJ1-1; D is unresolved. The sequence derives from a human donor in good health. Some libraries in this study had Jurkat cell RNA spiked in. CDR3 in amino acids: CASSQDIGVQEAFF. The CDR3 DNA follows: TGCGCCAGCAGCCAAGATATCGGGGTCCAAGAAGCTTTCTTT.